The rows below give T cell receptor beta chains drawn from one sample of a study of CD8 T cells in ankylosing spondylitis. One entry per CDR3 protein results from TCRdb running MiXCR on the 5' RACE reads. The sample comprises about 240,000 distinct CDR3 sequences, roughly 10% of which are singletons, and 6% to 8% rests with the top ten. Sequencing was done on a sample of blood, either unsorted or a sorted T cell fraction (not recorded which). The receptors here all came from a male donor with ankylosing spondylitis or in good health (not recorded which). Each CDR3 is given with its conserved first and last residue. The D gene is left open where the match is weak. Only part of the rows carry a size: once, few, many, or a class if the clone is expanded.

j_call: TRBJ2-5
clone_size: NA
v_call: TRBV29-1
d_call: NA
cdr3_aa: CSVTGWETQYF
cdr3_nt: TGCAGCGTCACAGGGTGGGAGACCCAGTACTTC

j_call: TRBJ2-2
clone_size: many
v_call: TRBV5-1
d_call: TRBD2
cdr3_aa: CASSAAGTSRITSSGPGELFF
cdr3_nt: TGCGCCAGCAGCGCGGCAGGGACTAGCAGGATCACATCCTCAGGGCCCGGGGAGCTGTTTTTT

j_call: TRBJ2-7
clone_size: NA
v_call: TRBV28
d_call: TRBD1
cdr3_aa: CASSGSDRGLLYEQYF
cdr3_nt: TGTGCCAGCAGTGGCTCCGACAGGGGGCTTCTTTACGAGCAGTACTTC

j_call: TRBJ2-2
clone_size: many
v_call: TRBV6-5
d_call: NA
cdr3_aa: CASSYSRVARETGELFF
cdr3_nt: TGTGCCAGCAGTTACTCGAGGGTCGCACGAGAAACCGGGGAGCTGTTTTTT

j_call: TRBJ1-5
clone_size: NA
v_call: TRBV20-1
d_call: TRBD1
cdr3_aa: CSAKTGGGQPQHF
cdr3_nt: TGCAGTGCTAAGACAGGGGGCGGTCAGCCCCAGCATTTT

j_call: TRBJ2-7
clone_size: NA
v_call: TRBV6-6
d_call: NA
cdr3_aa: CASSAADIYELYF
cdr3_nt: TGTGCCAGCTCGGCAGCTGATATCTACGAGCTGTACTTC

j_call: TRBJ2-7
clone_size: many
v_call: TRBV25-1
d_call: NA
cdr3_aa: CASSEFYEQYF
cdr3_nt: TGTGCCAGCAGTGAATTCTACGAGCAGTACTTC

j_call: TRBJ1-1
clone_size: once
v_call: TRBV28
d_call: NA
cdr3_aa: CATKQMNTEAFF
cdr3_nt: TGTGCCACCAAGCAGATGAACACTGAAGCTTTCTTT

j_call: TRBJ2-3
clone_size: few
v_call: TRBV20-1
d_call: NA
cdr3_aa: CSARDMRGTDTQYF
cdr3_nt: TGCAGTGCTAGAGATATGAGGGGAACAGATACGCAGTATTTT

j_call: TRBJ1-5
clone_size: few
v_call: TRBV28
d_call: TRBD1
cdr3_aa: CASSSGQGRQPQHF
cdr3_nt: TGTGCCAGCAGTTCCGGACAGGGGAGACAGCCCCAGCATTTT

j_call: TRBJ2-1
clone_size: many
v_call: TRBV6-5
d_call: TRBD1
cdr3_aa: CASSYSRGTGSNEQFF
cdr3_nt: TGTGCCAGCAGTTACTCTAGAGGGACAGGGAGCAATGAGCAGTTCTTC

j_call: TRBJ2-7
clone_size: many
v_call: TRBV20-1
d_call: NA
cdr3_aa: CSARADRSVIYEQYF
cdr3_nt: TGCAGTGCCCGAGCGGACAGAAGTGTGATCTACGAGCAGTACTTC

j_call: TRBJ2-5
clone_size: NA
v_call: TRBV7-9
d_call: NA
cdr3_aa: CASSWTAGRETQYF
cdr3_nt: TGTGCCAGCAGCTGGACCGCCGGGCGAGAGACCCAGTACTTC

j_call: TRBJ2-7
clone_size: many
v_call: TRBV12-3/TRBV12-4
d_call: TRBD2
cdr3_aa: CASSPTRGGPYEQYF
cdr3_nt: TGTGCCAGCAGCCCGACTCGCGGGGGGCCCTACGAGCAGTACTTC

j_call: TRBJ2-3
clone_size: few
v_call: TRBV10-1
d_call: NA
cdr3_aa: CASSDELASTDTQYF
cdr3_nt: TGCGCCAGCAGTGATGAGCTCGCTAGCACAGATACGCAGTATTTT

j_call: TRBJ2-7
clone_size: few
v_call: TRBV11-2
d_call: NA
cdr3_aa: CASSLDWSEDISYEQYF
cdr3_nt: TGTGCCAGCAGCTTAGATTGGAGTGAGGACATTTCCTACGAGCAGTACTTC

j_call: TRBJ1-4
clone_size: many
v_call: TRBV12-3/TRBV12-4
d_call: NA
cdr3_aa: CASSLWQGEKLFF
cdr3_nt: TGTGCCAGCAGTTTATGGCAGGGCGAAAAACTGTTTTTT

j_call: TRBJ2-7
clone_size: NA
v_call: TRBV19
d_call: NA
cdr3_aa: CATSHRGGLEQYF
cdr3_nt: TGTGCCACCTCCCATCGAGGGGGGCTCGAGCAGTACTTC

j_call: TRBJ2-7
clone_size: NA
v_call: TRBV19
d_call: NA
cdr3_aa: CASSFQGSTEQYF
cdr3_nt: TGTGCCAGTAGTTTCCAGGGTTCTACCGAGCAGTACTTC

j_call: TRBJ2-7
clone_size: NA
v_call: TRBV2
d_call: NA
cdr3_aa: CASSERGACYEQYF
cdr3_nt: TGTGCCAGCAGTGAAAGGGGGGCGTGCTACGAGCAGTACTTC

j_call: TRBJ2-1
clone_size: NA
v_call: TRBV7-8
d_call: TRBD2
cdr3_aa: CASSHVAGGEYNEQFF
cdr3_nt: TGTGCCAGCAGCCACGTAGCGGGAGGGGAATACAATGAGCAGTTCTTC

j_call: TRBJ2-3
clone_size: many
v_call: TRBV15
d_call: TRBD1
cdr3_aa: CATSREGQFTDTQYF
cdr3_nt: TGTGCCACCAGCAGAGAGGGACAGTTCACAGATACGCAGTATTTT